These T cell receptor beta chains were read from a single sample in a study of blood T cell repertoires in COVID-19. The protocol was immunoSEQ multiplex PCR, while the TCRdb copy is restricted to in-frame clones and leaves out a portion. The sample consists of approximately 54,000 clones, roughly 83% of them appearing once. The material sequenced was peripheral blood. The receptors here all came from a human donor in a cohort sampled during active COVID-19. The CDR3 runs from the conserved cysteine through the conserved F or W. A D gene is named only where the DNA matches it firmly. Part of the rows lack a size; the others show once, few, many or a class for expanded clones.

TRBD2 | TRBJ2-3 | - | TRBV6-4 | CASSPLAGGPTDTQYF | TGTGCCAGCAGTCCACTAGCGGGGGGCCCTACAGATACGCAGTATTTT
- | TRBJ1-2 | - | TRBV3-1/TRBV3-2 | CASSRHSSVGQEGYGYTF | TGTGCCAGCAGCCGCCATTCATCTGTGGGACAAGAGGGCTATGGCTACACCTTC
TRBD2 | TRBJ2-2 | - | TRBV7-2 | CASSLPLAGVTTGELFF | TGTGCCAGCAGCTTACCTCTAGCGGGGGTCACCACCGGGGAGCTGTTTTTT
- | TRBJ1-4 | - | TRBV19 | CASSPKYRERREKLFF | TGTGCCAGTAGTCCGAAGTACAGGGAACGACGTGAAAAACTGTTTTTT
TRBD1 | TRBJ1-4 | - | TRBV7-2 | CASSSLGGIANEKLFF | TGTGCCAGCAGCTCACTAGGGGGCATCGCTAATGAAAAACTGTTTTTT
TRBD1 | TRBJ2-1 | - | TRBV18 | CAISRGTGGFDEQFF | TGTGCCATCTCAAGAGGGACAGGGGGCTTCGATGAGCAGTTCTTC
- | TRBJ2-1 | once | TRBV7-9 | CASSLALAVSYNEQFF | TGTGCCAGCAGCTTAGCGCTGGCGGTCTCCTACAATGAGCAGTTCTTC
TRBD1 | TRBJ2-3 | - | TRBV5-8 | CASSKGAGLGTDTQYF | TGTGCCAGCAGCAAGGGGGCGGGCTTAGGCACAGATACGCAGTATTTT
- | TRBJ2-7 | - | TRBV6-1 | CASSEAGHSYEQYF | TGTGCCAGCAGTGAAGCGGGACACTCCTACGAGCAGTACTTC
- | TRBJ1-1 | - | TRBV30 | CAWARILNTEAFF | TGTGCCTGGGCCAGAATTCTGAACACTGAAGCTTTCTTT
TRBD1 | TRBJ1-6 | few | TRBV4-3 | CASSRQGSPLHF | TGCGCCAGCAGCAGACAGGGATCACCCCTCCACTTT
TRBD2 | TRBJ2-3 | - | TRBV10-2 | CASRPGTSGGVPDTQYF | TGCGCCAGCAGACCCGGGACTAGCGGGGGGGTGCCAGATACGCAGTATTTT
TRBD1 | TRBJ2-7 | - | TRBV5-5 | CASRFQGGSYEQYF | TGTGCCAGCAGGTTCCAAGGGGGCAGCTACGAGCAGTACTTC
TRBD1 | TRBJ2-5 | - | TRBV5-1 | CASSQTQGHETQYF | TGCGCCAGCAGCCAAACACAGGGGCACGAGACCCAGTACTTC
TRBD2 | TRBJ2-2 | - | TRBV7-2 | CASSRRSLAGVVGELFF | TGTGCCAGCAGCAGACGCTCGCTAGCGGGAGTCGTCGGGGAGCTGTTTTTT
TRBD2 | TRBJ2-2 | - | TRBV30 | CAWSPGLAGVTGELFF | TGTGCCTGGAGCCCGGGACTAGCGGGGGTCACCGGGGAGCTGTTTTTT
- | TRBJ2-3 | - | TRBV3-1/TRBV3-2 | CASSPQRVRTDTQYF | TGTGCCAGCAGCCCCCAGCGGGTACGCACAGATACGCAGTATTTT
- | TRBJ1-1 | - | TRBV5-8 | CASSFGPGKAFF | TGTGCCAGCAGCTTCGGTCCCGGGAAAGCTTTCTTT
- | TRBJ1-2 | - | TRBV4-3 | CASSQVWQGNYGYTF | TGCGCCAGCAGCCAAGTATGGCAGGGGAACTATGGCTACACCTTC
TRBD1 | TRBJ1-1 | - | TRBV12-5 | CASGLVRRDRVVDSRDDTEAFF | TGTGCTAGTGGTTTGGTACGACGGGACAGGGTTGTGGATTCTCGGGATGACACTGAAGCTTTCTTT
- | TRBJ2-3 | once | TRBV15 | CATSRRDSTQYF | TGTGCCACCAGCAGGCGAGATTCTACGCAGTATTTT
TRBD1 | TRBJ1-2 | - | TRBV4-3 | CASSQDRGQGGHGYTF | TGCGCCAGCAGCCAAGATAGGGGACAGGGAGGACATGGCTACACCTTC
TRBD1 | TRBJ2-2 | - | TRBV23-1 | CASSHPTGCNTGELFF | TGCGCCAGCAGTCACCCGACAGGGTGTAACACCGGGGAGCTGTTTTTT
- | TRBJ1-1 | - | TRBV19 | CASSITGNTEAFF | TGTGCCAGTAGTATAACAGGGAACACTGAAGCTTTCTTT
TRBD1 | TRBJ1-2 | - | TRBV18 | CASSREGQGGGYTF | TGTGCCAGCTCACGGGAGGGACAGGGAGGTGGCTACACCTTC
TRBD2 | TRBJ2-7 | - | TRBV7-2 | CASSPWTSGRSYEQYF | TGTGCCAGCAGCCCCTGGACTAGCGGGAGGTCCTACGAGCAGTACTTC